This T cell receptor (beta chain) was observed in a study of shared T cell receptors in the human thymus. The V gene's germline CDR1 is MNHEY and CDR2 SMNVEV (reference sequence). There are 15 residues in the CDR3. The V end lost 5 bases, the J end lost 0 bases, and 13 bases lay between the germline ends. Method: immunoSEQ multiplex PCR; TCRdb's copy keeps in-frame clones and lacks some. Of 72,000 or so clones in the sample, 90% to 95% are singletons; the top ten hold around 0.035%. Sequencing was performed on thymocytes. This sequence joins TRBV27 and TRBJ2-5; D may be TRBD2 (5 bases). The sequence was collected from a human donor. Here the CDR3 DNA reads TGTGCCAGCAGTCTCTTTGGAGGAGACCAAGAGACCCAGTACTTC. Amino acids: CASSLFGGDQETQYF.